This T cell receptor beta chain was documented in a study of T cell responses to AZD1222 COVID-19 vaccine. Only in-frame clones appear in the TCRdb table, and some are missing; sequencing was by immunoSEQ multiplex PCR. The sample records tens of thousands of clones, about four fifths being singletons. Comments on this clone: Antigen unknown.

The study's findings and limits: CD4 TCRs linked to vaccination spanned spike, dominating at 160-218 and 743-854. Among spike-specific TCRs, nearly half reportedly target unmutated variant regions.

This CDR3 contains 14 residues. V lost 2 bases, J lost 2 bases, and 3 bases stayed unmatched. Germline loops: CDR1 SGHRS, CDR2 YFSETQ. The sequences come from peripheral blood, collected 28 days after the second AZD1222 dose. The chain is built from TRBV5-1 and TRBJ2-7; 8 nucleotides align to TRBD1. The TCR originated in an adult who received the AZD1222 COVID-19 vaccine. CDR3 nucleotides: TGCGCCAGCAGCTTCGACAGGGGTGCCTACGAGCAGTACTTC. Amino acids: CASSFDRGAYEQYF.